The sequence of this T cell receptor (beta chain) was determined in a study of response to subunit inactivated influenza vaccine. Trimming removed 2 bases from V and 4 bases from J, with 18 bases in between. The CDR3 extends over 16 amino acids. Germline V gene data show CDR1 as SGHTA and CDR2 as FQGNSA. About this clonotype itself: Its antigen is unknown.

TCRdb reprocessed the RT-PCR reads with MiXCR, giving one entry per CDR3 protein. The sample lists over 150,000 distinct CDR3 sequences, roughly 10% occurring once. Study-level points and caveats: Authors suggested each seasonal flu vaccination may recruit only limited numbers of new T cells.

The chain has TRBV7-2 and TRBJ2-7; possibly TRBD2 for D (6 bases). The specimen was CD8+ T cells sorted from PBMCs, collected 23 to 25 months after vaccination. The receptor was derived from a man aged 50-75 years who received an inactivated influenza vaccine. In DNA form, the CDR3 reads TGTGCCAGCAGCTTATTGGGCCCGGGGGTGGTGTACGAGCAGTACTTC. Protein product: CASSLLGPGVVYEQYF.